Below, 21 T cell receptor beta chains from the same sample are listed, as sequenced in a study of blood T cell repertoires in COVID-19. Generated by immunoSEQ multiplex PCR, the TCRdb table keeps only in-frame clones and is missing some. The sample includes about 480,000 clones, 88% of them seen just once. The specimen was peripheral blood. The receptors derive from a woman between 45 and 65 years old with COVID-19, enrolled during active disease.

The CDR3 is CAISGGGSNQPQHF. The DNA of the CDR3 is TGTGCCATCAGTGGAGGGGGAAGCAATCAGCCCCAGCATTTT. The gene calls are TRBV10-3 and TRBJ1-5; tentatively, D is TRBD1 (6 bases). Trimming took 4 bases from V and 1 from J, leaving 8 bases between them. CDR1 is ENHRY, CDR2 SYGVKD, per germline. The CDR3 is 14 amino acids.

The chain carries TRBV5-5 and TRBJ2-2; tentatively, D is TRBD1 (5 bases). This CDR3 contains 17 residues. V was pared by 4 bases and J by 2 bases, with 18 bases between. Germline lookup yields CDR1 SGHKS and CDR2 YYEKEE (reference sequence). CDR3 nucleotide sequence: TGTGCCAGCAGCCCTGCTGGGGCAGGGCGAAACACCGGGGAGCTGTTTTTT. As protein: CASSPAGAGRNTGELFF.

J is TRBJ1-5 and V is TRBV6-4, with unresolved D. The CDR3 is 13 amino acids. V gave up 5 bases and J gave up 3 bases, with 8 bases separating them. CDR1 and CDR2 (germline): MRHNA, SNTAGT. The CDR3 coding sequence is TGTGCCAGCAGTAGCCGGGACAATCAGCCCCAGCATTTT. Translating it yields CASSSRDNQPQHF.

The chain combines TRBV5-1 with TRBJ1-2; TRBD1 aligns across 10 bases. The CDR3 covers 16 residues. Per the germline V gene, CDR1 is SGHRS and CDR2 is YFSETQ. Trimming at V came to 0 bases and at J to 1 base, leaving 3 bases not matched to a gene. In DNA, the CDR3 is TGCGCCAGCAGCTTGGCCGGGACAGGGGTTAACTATGGCTACACCTTC. This gives the protein CASSLAGTGVNYGYTF. The entire variable domain, with the rest obtained from reference TRBV5-1 and TRBJ1-2, is as follows: KAGVTQTPRYLIKTRGQQVTLSCSPISGHRSVSWYQQTPGQGLQFLFEYFSETQRNKGNFPGRFSGRQFSNSRSEMNVSTLELGDSALYLCASSLAGTGVNYGYTFGSGTRLTVV.

V gene TRBV27 combines with J gene TRBJ1-1; 8 bases fit TRBD1. V gave up 2 bases and J gave up 5 bases; unmatched junction bases: 7. The CDR3 length is 15 residues. Germline-derived CDR1 and CDR2 are MNHEY and SMNVEV (reference sequence). The CDR3 region has the DNA TGTGCCAGCAGTTTAGGGCAGGGGGCAGGAACTGAAGCTTTCTTT. Residues: CASSLGQGAGTEAFF.

The chain employs TRBV10-3 and TRBJ2-1; 11 bases are shared with TRBD2. V was clipped by 6 bases and J by 8 bases; unmatched bases: 24. This CDR3 is 20 amino acids long. Germline V gene data show CDR1 as ENHRY and CDR2 as SYGVKD. The CDR3, as DNA: TGTGCCATCAGCGACCCTTTAACTAGCGGGGGCCCTCCTACAGGAGATGAGCAGTTCTTC. Residues: CAISDPLTSGGPPTGDEQFF.

The genes are TRBV24-1 and TRBJ2-2; 9 nucleotides match TRBD1. The CDR3 length is 17 residues. Germline CDR1 reads KGHDR; CDR2 reads SFDVKD. V was clipped by 2 bases and J by 1 base; unmatched bases: 4. The CDR3 protein is CATSDSPGQGNTGELFF. The CDR3 coding sequence is TGTGCCACCAGTGATTCGCCGGGACAGGGGAACACCGGGGAGCTGTTTTTT.

The rearrangement links TRBV5-1 to TRBJ2-1, with TRBD2 matching over 8 bases. Germline V gives CDR1 SGHRS, CDR2 YFSETQ. The J segment lost 0 bases and the V segment lost 0 bases, leaving 2 bases of the junction unmatched. The CDR3 has 16 residues. Here the CDR3 DNA reads TGCGCCAGCAGCTTGGGAAGCGGGGGCTCCTACAATGAGCAGTTCTTC. Translation: CASSLGSGGSYNEQFF.

V gene TRBV5-1 combines with J gene TRBJ1-3; a weak D match, TRBD1 (5 bases). This CDR3 has 15 amino acids. Trimming left V 5 bases short and J 3 bases short, with 15 bases between. Germline CDR1 reads SGHRS; CDR2 reads YFSETQ. The CDR3 region has the DNA TGCGCCAGCAGTCCCACCCCAGGGAATGGAAACACCATATATTTT. This codes for CASSPTPGNGNTIYF.

Regarding this clone: The junction does not match germline at one end; this may be a read error. The V call is TRBV6-6, the J call TRBJ1-2; D not resolved. Germline V gives CDR1 MNHNY, CDR2 SVGAGI (reference sequence). The CDR3 totals 16 residues. The CDR3 loop is CASSHSTTQNANGYTF. CDR3 coding DNA: TGTGCCAGCAGTCACTCCACAACACAGAACGCAAATGGCTACACCTTC.

The chain links TRBV3-1 (or the pseudogene TRBV3-2) to TRBJ2-1, with 9 bases identical to TRBD2. The CDR3 extends over 15 amino acids. Germline V gene lookup returns CDR1 LGHDT and CDR2 YNNKEL (reference sequence). After removal of 4 bases from V and 6 bases from J, the junction contained 7 bases not matched to a gene. CDR3 residues: CASSLSGGGANEQFF. The CDR3 DNA is TGTGCCAGCAGCCTCTCTGGCGGGGGGGCCAATGAGCAGTTCTTC.

The genes are TRBV5-8 and TRBJ1-2, with 9 bases fitting TRBD1. J lost 8 bases, V lost 2 bases, and 13 bases had no gene match. The CDR3 consists of 16 residues. The germline V gene encodes CDR1 SGHTS and CDR2 YDEGEE. In nucleotides, the CDR3 is TGTGCCAGCAGCTTCAGTCCGGGACAGGGAAGGGAGGGCTACACCTTC. Amino acids: CASSFSPGQGREGYTF.

V usage is TRBV10-1 and J usage is TRBJ1-5, with 8 bases that match TRBD1. CDR1 is WNHNN and CDR2 is SYGVQD in the germline V gene (reference sequence). V shed 7 bases and J 2 bases; nucleotides not matched to a gene: 7. This CDR3 has 15 amino acids. CDR3 amino acids: CASNLRGPGNQPQHF. Written as DNA, the CDR3 is TGCGCCAGCAATCTCAGGGGGCCGGGCAATCAGCCCCAGCATTTT.

V gene TRBV5-1 combines with J gene TRBJ2-6; 7 nucleotides line up with TRBD1. The CDR3 length is 17 residues. Germline V gene lookup returns CDR1 SGHRS and CDR2 YFSETQ. The J segment lost 0 bases and the V segment lost 3 bases, leaving 6 bases of the junction unmatched. CDR3 protein: CASSSGTASSGANVLTF. The CDR3 DNA is TGCGCCAGCAGCTCCGGGACAGCCTCCTCTGGGGCCAACGTCCTGACTTTC.

The V gene is TRBV4-2, the J gene TRBJ1-4, with TRBD1 matching over 8 bases. CDR3 length: 15 residues. Looked up from germline, CDR1 is LGHNA and CDR2 is YNFKEQ. V dropped 0 bases and J dropped 7; count of bases not matched to a gene: 4. As DNA, the CDR3 is TGTGCCAGCAGCCAAGAGGACAGGGTGGGTGAAAAACTGTTTTTT. It translates to CASSQEDRVGEKLFF.

The table lists this clone with a count of one. The V gene is TRBV7-9, the J gene TRBJ2-3; 8 bases are shared with TRBD1. The germline gives CDR1 SEHNR, CDR2 FQNEAQ (reference sequence). The CDR3 has 16 amino acids. J gave up 6 bases and V 4 bases, and 12 bases lay outside the gene matches. CDR3 loop: CASSSSGGTTYDTQYF. In DNA, the CDR3 is TGTGCCAGCAGCTCTTCAGGGGGCACAACCTATGATACGCAGTATTTT.

The rearrangement uses TRBV27 and TRBJ2-2; 9 nucleotides agree with TRBD1. Germline trimming cut 3 bases from V and 8 bases from J; bases unmatched to any gene: 13. CDR3 length: 17 amino acids. From germline, CDR1 is MNHEY and CDR2 SMNVEV (reference sequence). As DNA, the CDR3 is TGTGCCAGCAGTTTCACCGGGACAGGGATCTCAGGGGGGGAGCTGTTTTTT. Protein: CASSFTGTGISGGELFF.

The chain couples TRBV3-1 (or the pseudogene TRBV3-2) to TRBJ2-3, with D maybe TRBD2 (6 bases). The CDR3 has 14 amino acids. Trimming cost V 4 bases and J 1 base, with 9 bases left between them. Germline V gene lookup returns CDR1 LGHDT and CDR2 YNNKEL (reference sequence). CDR3 sequence: CASSLGLGTDTQYF. The DNA for the CDR3 is TGTGCCAGCAGCCTGGGACTGGGCACAGATACGCAGTATTTT.

This clone was seen more than once but under ten times. The gene calls are TRBV5-4 and TRBJ1-4; no reliable D call. Trimming stripped 2 bases from V and 8 bases from J, with 4 bases between. CDR1 is SGHNT, CDR2 YYREEE, per germline (reference sequence). The CDR3 extends over 11 amino acids. DNA of the CDR3: TGTGCCAGCAGCTTCGGGGAAAAACTGTTTTTT. Protein: CASSFGEKLFF.

The genes are TRBV7-9 and TRBJ1-2; D may be TRBD1 (6 bases). Germline CDR1 and CDR2: SEHNR and FQNEAQ (reference sequence). The CDR3 is 16 amino acids. Deletions cut 0 bases from V and 0 bases from J, with 11 bases between. The CDR3 bases are TGTGCCAGCAGCTTAGCAAGACAGGAAGCTAACTATGGCTACACCTTC. This sequence encodes CASSLARQEANYGYTF.

The chain is built from TRBV3-1 (or the pseudogene TRBV3-2) and TRBJ1-6, with 7 nucleotides matching TRBD1. Per germline, CDR1 LGHDT and CDR2 YNNKEL (reference sequence). The CDR3 covers 15 residues. V gave up 4 bases and J gave up 10 bases; unmatched junction bases: 10. The CDR3 DNA is TGTGCCAGCAGCCTTAGGGGGCAAGTCGGATCACCCCTCCACTTT. As protein: CASSLRGQVGSPLHF.